This T cell receptor beta chain was found in a study of long-term antiretroviral therapy in people with HIV. Study-wide results and caveats: Adherence to ART, viral resistance and therapy changes lacked any data.

Comments on this clone: Its antigen is undetermined.

This was the immunoSEQ v3.0 assay at survey level. Clones were read by immunoSEQ multiplex PCR, and TCRdb kept only the in-frame ones, dropping some. The sample carries just under 30,000 clones, 80% to 90% recorded once. This CDR3 is built from 12 residues. In germline, CDR1 is SGHRS, CDR2 YFSETQ. Trimming pared 4 bases from V and 5 bases from J, leaving 6 bases between. Sequencing was performed on unsorted PBMCs, taken about 5 years before starting antiretroviral therapy. The TCR was taken from a man in his fifties or sixties with HIV. V and J are TRBV5-1 and TRBJ2-2; D ambiguous. The chain's CDR3 is CASSLTTGELFF. The CDR3 DNA follows: TGCGCCAGCAGCCTGACAACCGGGGAGCTGTTTTTT.